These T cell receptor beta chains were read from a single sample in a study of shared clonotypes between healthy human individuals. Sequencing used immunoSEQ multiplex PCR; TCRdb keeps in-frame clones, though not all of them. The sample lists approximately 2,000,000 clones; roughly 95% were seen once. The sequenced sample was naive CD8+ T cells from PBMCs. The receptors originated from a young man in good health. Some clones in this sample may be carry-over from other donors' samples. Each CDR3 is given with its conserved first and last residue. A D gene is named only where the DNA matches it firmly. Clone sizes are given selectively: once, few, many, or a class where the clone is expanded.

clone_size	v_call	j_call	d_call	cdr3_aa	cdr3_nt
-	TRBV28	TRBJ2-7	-	CASSPGLSYEQYF	TGTGCCAGCAGTCCGGGACTTTCCTACGAGCAGTACTTC
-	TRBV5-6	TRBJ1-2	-	CASSSPPRQIYGYTF	TGTGCCAGCAGCTCCCCCCCCCGACAGATCTATGGCTACACCTTC
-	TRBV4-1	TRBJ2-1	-	CASSAWQVLGNEQFF	TGCGCCAGCAGCGCCTGGCAGGTGCTGGGGAATGAGCAGTTCTTC
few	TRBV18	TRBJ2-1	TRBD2	CASSPPGLAGVYNEQFF	TGTGCCAGCTCACCACCGGGCCTAGCGGGAGTCTACAATGAGCAGTTCTTC
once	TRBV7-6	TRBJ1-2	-	CASSSGYGYTF	TGTGCCAGCAGCTCGGGTTATGGCTACACCTTC
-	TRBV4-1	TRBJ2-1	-	CASRTRRGLDNEQFF	TGCGCCAGCAGAACGCGACGGGGTCTGGACAATGAGCAGTTCTTC
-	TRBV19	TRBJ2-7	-	CASSSAIEQYF	TGTGCCAGTAGTAGTGCAATCGAGCAGTACTTC
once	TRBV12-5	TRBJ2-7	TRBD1	CASALDRGWEQYF	TGTGCTAGTGCCCTGGACAGGGGGTGGGAGCAGTACTTC
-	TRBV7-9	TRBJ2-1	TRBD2	CASSSRTSGRPSSYNEQFF	TGTGCCAGCAGCTCCAGGACTAGCGGGAGGCCAAGCTCCTACAATGAGCAGTTCTTC
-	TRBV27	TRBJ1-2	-	CASSSTMLINYGYTF	TGTGCCAGCAGTTCCACCATGCTTATTAACTATGGCTACACCTTC
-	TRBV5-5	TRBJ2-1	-	CASLPFGYLNNEQFF	TGTGCCAGTCTACCATTCGGTTACTTGAACAATGAGCAGTTCTTC
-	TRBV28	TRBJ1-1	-	CASRRRSRQYSEAFF	TGTGCCAGCAGGCGTCGAAGCCGGCAGTACAGTGAAGCTTTCTTT
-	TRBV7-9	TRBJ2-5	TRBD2	CASSQTSGISETQYF	TGTGCCAGCAGCCAAACTAGCGGGATATCAGAGACCCAGTACTTC
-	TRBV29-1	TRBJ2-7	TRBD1	CSVTGGLYEQYF	TGCAGCGTGACAGGGGGATTGTACGAGCAGTACTTC
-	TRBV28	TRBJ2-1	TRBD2	CASSPLAGGSYNEQFF	TGTGCCAGCAGCCCTCTAGCGGGAGGTTCCTACAATGAGCAGTTCTTC
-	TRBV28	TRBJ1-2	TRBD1	CASRETGAGYGYTF	TGTGCCAGCAGGGAAACAGGGGCGGGCTATGGCTACACCTTC
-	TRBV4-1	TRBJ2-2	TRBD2	CASSQRDLEGGRSLGGELFF	TGCGCCAGCAGCCAACGGGATTTAGAGGGCGGGAGGTCCCTGGGCGGGGAGCTGTTTTTT
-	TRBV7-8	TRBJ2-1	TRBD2	CASSPGLAGGPGDNEQFF	TGTGCCAGCAGCCCTGGACTAGCGGGAGGACCGGGTGATAATGAGCAGTTCTTC
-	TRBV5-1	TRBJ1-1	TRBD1	CASSLLKTGTITEAFF	TGCGCCAGCAGCTTACTAAAGACAGGGACCATCACTGAAGCTTTCTTT
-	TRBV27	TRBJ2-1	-	CASSLYYPSAVSSYNEQFF	TGTGCCAGCAGCCTTTATTACCCCTCGGCGGTTAGCTCCTACAATGAGCAGTTCTTC
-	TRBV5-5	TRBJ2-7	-	CASSLIGAEQYF	TGTGCCAGCAGCTTAATAGGGGCCGAGCAGTACTTC
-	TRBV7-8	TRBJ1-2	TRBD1	CASVGQGDVGYTF	TGTGCCAGCGTTGGACAGGGAGACGTTGGCTACACCTTC
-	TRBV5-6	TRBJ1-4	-	CASSLAGANEKLFF	TGTGCCAGCAGCTTGGCGGGGGCGAATGAAAAACTGTTTTTT
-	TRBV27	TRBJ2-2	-	CASMVRPMNTGELFF	TGTGCCAGCATGGTGCGGCCGATGAACACCGGGGAGCTGTTTTTT
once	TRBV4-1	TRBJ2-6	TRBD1	CASSQGTGGPGANVLTF	TGCGCCAGCAGCCAGGGGACAGGGGGCCCTGGGGCCAACGTCCTGACTTTC
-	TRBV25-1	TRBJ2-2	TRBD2	CASVGGSGTGELFF	TGTGCCAGCGTCGGCGGGAGCGGGACCGGGGAGCTGTTTTTT
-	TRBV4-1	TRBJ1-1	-	CASSQTRNTEAFF	TGCGCCAGCAGCCAAACACGGAACACTGAAGCTTTCTTT
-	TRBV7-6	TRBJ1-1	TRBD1	CASSLGGGDFMNTEAFF	TGTGCCAGCAGCTTAGGAGGGGGCGATTTCATGAACACTGAAGCTTTCTTT
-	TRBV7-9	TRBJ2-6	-	CASSLRTDSGANVLTF	TGTGCCAGCAGCTTAAGGACGGACTCTGGGGCCAACGTCCTGACTTTC
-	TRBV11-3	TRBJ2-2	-	CASSFDEGDENTGELFF	TGTGCCAGCAGCTTTGATGAGGGGGACGAAAACACCGGGGAGCTGTTTTTT
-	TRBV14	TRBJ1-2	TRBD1	CASSQVRDRGRGGYTF	TGTGCCAGCAGCCAAGTAAGGGACAGGGGGCGCGGAGGCTACACCTTC